This T cell receptor (beta chain) comes out of a study of CD8 T cells in ankylosing spondylitis. This clonotype was observed a few times. Its cognate antigen is unknown. Library preparation for TCR beta used quantitative 5'-RACE with molecular barcodes. TCRdb redid the calling of the 5' RACE reads with MiXCR, one entry per CDR3 protein. The table has 100,000 to 150,000 distinct CDR3 sequences, over 15% seen once. Overall study findings and caveats: Ankylosing spondylitis blood seemed to carry a telltale TCR beta motif made of about 8 highly homologous variants. Earlier studies detected some motif variants in reactive arthritis synovial fluid and blood. Disease-linked clones were found to be CD8+ and relatively rare in peripheral blood. Disease-linked clones reportedly showed significant enrichment in matched ankylosing spondylitis synovial fluid.

The CDR3 contains 15 residues. Trimming removed 6 bases at V and 2 bases at J, with 15 bases between. In germline, CDR1 is SGDLS, CDR2 YYNGEE. The sequencing input was blood, either unsorted or a sorted T cell fraction (not recorded which). The sequence derives from a male donor with ankylosing spondylitis. V gene TRBV9 combines with J gene TRBJ2-1; tentative D call: TRBD2 (6 bases). CDR3 sequence: CASNEAGWAYNEQFF. The CDR3 coding sequence is TGTGCCAGCAACGAGGCGGGATGGGCCTACAATGAGCAGTTCTTC.